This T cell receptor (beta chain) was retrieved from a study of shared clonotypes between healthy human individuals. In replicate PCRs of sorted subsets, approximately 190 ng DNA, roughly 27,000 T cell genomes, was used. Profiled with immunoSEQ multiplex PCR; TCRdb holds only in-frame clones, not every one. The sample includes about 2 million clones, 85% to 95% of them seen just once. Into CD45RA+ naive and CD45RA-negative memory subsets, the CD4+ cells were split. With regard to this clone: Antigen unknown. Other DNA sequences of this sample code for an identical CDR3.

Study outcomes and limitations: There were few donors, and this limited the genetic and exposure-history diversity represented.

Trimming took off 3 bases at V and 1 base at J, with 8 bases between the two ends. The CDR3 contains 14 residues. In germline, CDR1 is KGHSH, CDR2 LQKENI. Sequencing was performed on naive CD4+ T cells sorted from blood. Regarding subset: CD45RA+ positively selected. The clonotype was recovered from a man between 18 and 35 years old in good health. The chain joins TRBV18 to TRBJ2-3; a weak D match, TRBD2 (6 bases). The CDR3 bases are TGTGCCAGCTCACCGCGGGACGGCACAGATACGCAGTATTTT. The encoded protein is CASSPRDGTDTQYF.